The rows below give T cell receptor beta chains drawn from one sample of a study of blood T cell repertoires in COVID-19. Sequencing was performed with immunoSEQ multiplex PCR; in TCRdb, only in-frame clones are kept and a portion is missing. The repertoire consists of some 160,000 clones, with 78% occurring once and the leading ten covering approximately 13%. Sequences were obtained from peripheral blood. These receptors all come from a woman of 80 years or more with acute or convalescent COVID-19. Each CDR3 is given with its conserved first and last residue. D genes are given only for firm matches. Some rows have no size entry. The others give once, few or many, or a class for an expanded clone.

d_gene	j_gene	v_gene	abundance	CDR3nt	CDR3aa
TRBD1	TRBJ2-3	TRBV18	NA	TGTGGAACGAAGGGACAGATCACAGATACGCAGTATTTT	CGTKGQITDTQYF
TRBD1	TRBJ2-7	TRBV20-1	NA	TGCAGTGCTAGTTCCGCAGGGGGCCCCACCTACGAGCAGTACTTC	CSASSAGGPTYEQYF
NA	TRBJ2-2	TRBV11-2	NA	TGTGCCAGCAGCTTATTTGGCGGAGAGACCGGGGAGCTGTTTTTT	CASSLFGGETGELFF
TRBD2	TRBJ2-1	TRBV2	NA	TGTGCCAGCAGTATAGCGGGAGGGGGGAATGAGCAGTTCTTC	CASSIAGGGNEQFF
NA	TRBJ1-1	TRBV6-5	NA	TGTGCCAGCAGGACCAGGGGTGGGTACACTGAAGCTTTCTTT	CASRTRGGYTEAFF
TRBD1	TRBJ1-2	TRBV10-2	NA	TGCGCCAGCTCGGGGACAGGGGATTATGGCTACACCTTC	CASSGTGDYGYTF
NA	TRBJ2-7	TRBV2	NA	TGTGCCAGCAGGATACAGGGTTCGTCCTACGAGCAGTACTTC	CASRIQGSSYEQYF
NA	TRBJ2-3	TRBV5-1	once	TGCGCCAGCAGTATCTACGGCGGGCCTAGCACAGATACGCAGTATTTT	CASSIYGGPSTDTQYF
TRBD1	TRBJ1-3	TRBV19	few	TGTGCCAGTAGTACACCGGGACAGGGTTCGAACACCATATATTTT	CASSTPGQGSNTIYF
TRBD1	TRBJ1-2	TRBV7-3	NA	TGTGCCAGCAGCTCAGGGGACAGGGCCTATGGCTACACCTTC	CASSSGDRAYGYTF
TRBD2	TRBJ2-5	TRBV6-1	NA	TGTGCCAGCAGTGAAGGTCTAGCGGGGGGAGGGGTGGAGACCCAGTACTTC	CASSEGLAGGGVETQYF
TRBD1	TRBJ1-5	TRBV5-6	NA	TGTGCCAGCAGCTTGGCCGGGACAGGAGTTGGGGGGGATCAGCCCCAGCATTTT	CASSLAGTGVGGDQPQHF
TRBD1	TRBJ2-7	TRBV3-1/TRBV3-2	NA	TGTGCCAGCAGCCAAGCGAGGACAGGGCAGTACTTC	CASSQARTGQYF
TRBD2	TRBJ2-1	TRBV11-3	NA	TGTGCCAGCAGCTTAGATCGGGGGGGGCCCCCCAATGAGCAGTTCTTC	CASSLDRGGPPNEQFF
NA	TRBJ1-2	TRBV4-1	NA	TGCGCCAGCAGCCAAGGGGGAGGCGGGAAAAACTATGGCTACACCTTC	CASSQGGGGKNYGYTF
TRBD2	TRBJ2-3	TRBV7-8	NA	TGTGCCAGCAGCGGACGCAGCGGGAGAGGCACAGATACGCAGTATTTT	CASSGRSGRGTDTQYF
NA	TRBJ2-6	TRBV7-2	NA	TGTGCCAGCAGCTTAGGAGGCTCTGGGGCCAACGTCCTGACTTTC	CASSLGGSGANVLTF
NA	TRBJ2-7	TRBV5-5	NA	TGTGCCAGCAGCTTGGTGGCAGACTACGAGCAGTACTTC	CASSLVADYEQYF
NA	TRBJ1-1	TRBV6-5	NA	TGTGCCAGCAGGCCCGGGGTGGGCACTGAAGCTTTCTTT	CASRPGVGTEAFF
TRBD2	TRBJ2-5	TRBV30	once	TGTGCCTGGATGCGCGGGGGGGAAGAAAAGACCCAGTACTTC	CAWMRGGEEKTQYF
NA	TRBJ2-5	TRBV11-2	many	TGTGCCAGCAGCTTAGATCCGGGGAGAGGGGAGACCCAGTACTTC	CASSLDPGRGETQYF
NA	TRBJ2-1	TRBV4-1	NA	TGCGCCAGCAGCCTAGGCCAGGGATTAGCGGCCTCCTACAATGAGCAGTTCTTC	CASSLGQGLAASYNEQFF
NA	TRBJ1-2	TRBV25-1	NA	TGTGCCAGCAGTGACTGGACTGGAGATGACGACTACACCTTC	CASSDWTGDDDYTF
NA	TRBJ2-6	TRBV6-5	once	TGTGCCAGCAGCCTTGGGGGGACTGGGGCCAACGTCCTGACTTTC	CASSLGGTGANVLTF
NA	TRBJ1-2	TRBV28	NA	TGTGCCAGCAGTTTAGGCGGGGGCTCAGGCTATGGCTACACCTTC	CASSLGGGSGYGYTF
NA	TRBJ1-1	TRBV20-1	NA	TGCAGTGCTAGTAAACTACCCGACGCTGAAGCTTTCTTT	CSASKLPDAEAFF
TRBD1	TRBJ2-7	TRBV11-2	NA	TGTGCCAGCAGCTCGGGACAGGACTACGAGCAGTACTTC	CASSSGQDYEQYF
TRBD1	TRBJ1-5	TRBV11-2	NA	TGTGCCAGCAGCGCCGTACAGGGGGTCAATCAGCCCCAGCATTTT	CASSAVQGVNQPQHF
TRBD1	TRBJ1-2	TRBV5-1	NA	TGCGCCAGCAGCCCCGGGGACAGCGACTCCTATGGCTACACCTTC	CASSPGDSDSYGYTF
NA	TRBJ1-2	TRBV7-2	NA	TGTGCCAGCAGCCCCTCGGCGGAAGCTAACTATGGCTACACCTTC	CASSPSAEANYGYTF
TRBD1	TRBJ1-2	TRBV27	NA	TGTGCCAGTAAGGGGGCGAGCGGCTATGGCTACACCTTC	CASKGASGYGYTF
NA	TRBJ2-7	TRBV21-1	NA	TGTGCCAGCAGCAAAGGTTACAGGGCCAGCTCCTACGAGCAGTACTTC	CASSKGYRASSYEQYF
NA	TRBJ2-7	TRBV10-1	NA	TGCGCCAGCAGTGACGACACCTACGAGCAGTACTTC	CASSDDTYEQYF
NA	TRBJ2-4	TRBV9	NA	TGTGCCAGCAGCGTAGAAGGCGGAACACTAGCCAAAAACATTCAGTACTTC	CASSVEGGTLAKNIQYF
NA	TRBJ1-5	TRBV4-1	NA	TGCGCCAGCAGCCAAGATGCAGGGGCTTGGAATCAGCCCCAGCATTTT	CASSQDAGAWNQPQHF
NA	TRBJ1-5	TRBV7-9	many	TGTGCCAGCAGCCCAGGTTTCAATCAGCCCCAGCATTTT	CASSPGFNQPQHF
TRBD1	TRBJ1-6	TRBV18	NA	TGTGCCAGCTCACCCCGGAGGGACAGGAAGAATTCACCCCTCCACTTT	CASSPRRDRKNSPLHF
TRBD1	TRBJ1-1	TRBV12-3/TRBV12-4	NA	TGTGCCAGCAACAGGGGAACTGAAGCTTTCTTT	CASNRGTEAFF
TRBD1	TRBJ2-5	TRBV5-1	NA	TGCGCCAGCAGCTGGGACAGGGGAGAGACCCAGTACTTC	CASSWDRGETQYF
NA	TRBJ1-5	TRBV4-2	NA	TGTGCCAGCAGCCGAGGGAGCAATCAGCCCCAGCATTTT	CASSRGSNQPQHF
TRBD1	TRBJ2-7	TRBV27	many	TGTGCCAGCAGTGGACAGGGGAGTGCCTACGAGCAGTACTTC	CASSGQGSAYEQYF
NA	TRBJ2-7	TRBV5-4	NA	TGTGCCAGCAGCCTTCAGGGTTCTTACGAGCAGTACTTC	CASSLQGSYEQYF
NA	TRBJ1-2	TRBV2	NA	TGTGCCAGCAGTTCGGGGGGTTGGGGCTACACCTTC	CASSSGGWGYTF
NA	TRBJ1-2	TRBV3-1/TRBV3-2	NA	TGTGCCAGCAGCCAACAGGGCGGCTACACCTTC	CASSQQGGYTF
NA	TRBJ1-1	TRBV10-2	medium-sized	TGCGCCAGCAACGAGGGAGGGGAAGCTTTCTTT	CASNEGGEAFF
NA	TRBJ2-6	TRBV18	NA	TGTGCCAGCTCACCACCGCAGGGACTCTACTCTGGGGCCAACGTCCTGACTTTC	CASSPPQGLYSGANVLTF
NA	TRBJ1-5	TRBV28	NA	TGTGCCAGCAGTCCCTCCCAAGGCGGGGGCAATCAGCCCCAGCATTTT	CASSPSQGGGNQPQHF
TRBD2	TRBJ2-1	TRBV11-3	NA	TGTGCCAGCAGCTTAGGGACTAGCGGGGGGACCCAGTTCTTC	CASSLGTSGGTQFF
NA	TRBJ2-2	TRBV3-1/TRBV3-2	NA	TGTGCCAGCAGCCAAGCGAGGGCCCCGAACACCGGGGAGCTGTTTTTT	CASSQARAPNTGELFF
NA	TRBJ2-3	TRBV13	NA	TGTGCCAGCAGCCTTTCTTGGCGCACAGATACGCAGTATTTT	CASSLSWRTDTQYF
NA	TRBJ2-1	TRBV12-3/TRBV12-4	NA	TGTGCCAGCAGTTTGGTGGCGCGGAATGAGCAGTTCTTC	CASSLVARNEQFF
TRBD1	TRBJ2-7	TRBV7-6	NA	TGTGCCAGCAGCCCCGGGACAGGGCCGGACGAGCAGTACTTC	CASSPGTGPDEQYF